This T cell receptor beta chain was sequenced in a study of follicular helper T cells after annual influenza vaccination. Study-level findings and limits: Successive annual vaccinations recalled a recurrent oligoclonal ICOS+CD38+ cTfh response with influenza-specific clonotypes. Undersampling of larger non-cTfh compartments could not be excluded.

V dropped 3 bases and J dropped 0 bases, with 6 bases sitting between them. CDR3 length equals 14 residues. The germline gives CDR1 MRHNA, CDR2 SNTAGT. The table came from immunoSEQ multiplex PCR; TCRdb's copy has only in-frame clones and leaves some out. The table shows some 6,000 clones, with 82% occurring only once. This sample's time point: 2015-2016 season, pre-vaccination. Comments on this clone: The antigen remains unidentified.

The origin of this receptor is an adult who received the influenza vaccine. The sequences come from CXCR5- memory CD4+ T cells sorted from blood, collected on the day of influenza vaccination. The V call is TRBV6-4, the J call TRBJ1-5; no firm D call. The CDR3 bases are TGTGCCAGCAGTGAGAGTTATAGCAATCAGCCCCAGCATTTT. This gives the protein CASSESYSNQPQHF.